The next 27 T cell receptor beta chains were all read from a single sample in a study of naive and memory T cell subsets. A UMI-containing oligonucleotide was joined by 3' ligation to the TCR cDNA template. The SP2 primer and nested alpha and beta constant region primers amplified ligated cDNA in four rounds. TCRdb analysed the 5' RACE reads with MiXCR anew, one entry per CDR3 protein. This sample has roughly 56,000 distinct CDR3 sequences, with about 7% found just once. The source is a male donor in good health.

This clonotype was found many times. This chain uses TRBV6-1 with TRBJ1-5; D unclear. Germline lookup yields CDR1 MNHNS and CDR2 SASEGT. The CDR3 length is 14 residues. V lost 9 bases to trimming and J lost 4 bases, with 16 bases between them. CDR3 DNA: TGTGCCAGTCTGGGTCAGACGGCGAATCAGCCCCAGCATTTT. As protein: CASLGQTANQPQHF.

This clonotype was seen many times. The chain recombines TRBV29-1 with TRBJ1-1, with a tentative D call TRBD1 (5 bases). Germline values: CDR1 SQVTM, CDR2 ANQGSEA. The CDR3 is 12 residues long. V was pared by 4 bases and J by 6 bases, with 12 bases between. The CDR3 sequence is CSVVGPGAEAFF. DNA for the CDR3: TGCAGCGTTGTGGGACCGGGGGCTGAAGCTTTCTTT.

This clonotype appeared many times. The chain carries TRBV6-2 or TRBV6-3 and TRBJ2-7; D unresolved. This CDR3 comprises 13 residues. Germline V gene lookup returns CDR1 MNHEY and CDR2 SVGEGT. Deletions cut 2 bases from V and 2 bases from J, with 7 bases between. The CDR3 protein is CASSYGITYEQYF. CDR3 DNA sequence: TGTGCCAGCAGTTACGGAATTACCTACGAGCAGTACTTC.

The chain combines TRBV6-5 with TRBJ2-2, with D possibly matching TRBD1 (6 bases). CDR3 length equals 15 residues. The germline V gene has CDR1 MNHEY and CDR2 SVGAGI. Trimming removed 8 bases from V and 0 bases from J, with 13 bases in between. CDR3 protein: CASRLGAPNTGELFF. CDR3 DNA sequence: TGTGCCAGCCGGTTGGGGGCCCCGAACACCGGGGAGCTGTTTTTT.

This clonotype occurred a few times. The V call is TRBV27, the J call TRBJ1-2; TRBD1 is a possible D gene (5 bases). The CDR3 sequence is 14 residues long. Germline lookup yields CDR1 MNHEY and CDR2 SMNVEV (reference sequence). Trimming took 4 bases from V and 3 from J, leaving 12 bases between them. The CDR3 loop is CASSSGTTDYGYTF. CDR3 coding DNA: TGTGCCAGCAGTTCCGGGACGACGGACTATGGCTACACCTTC.

This clonotype has ten or more counts. The chain joins TRBV5-1 to TRBJ2-7; D perhaps matches TRBD1 (6 bases). Germline CDR1 is SGHRS and CDR2 is YFSETQ. V lost 4 bases and J lost 0, with 8 bases in between. The CDR3 is made up of 13 amino acids. CDR3 amino acids: CASSQDSSYEQYF. CDR3 nucleotide sequence: TGCGCCAGCAGCCAGGACAGCTCCTACGAGCAGTACTTC.

This clonotype was picked up a small number of times. V and J are TRBV28 and TRBJ1-6, with 10 bases identical to TRBD1. The length of the CDR3 is 16 residues. Germline CDR1 and CDR2: MDHEN and SYDVKM. J gave up 6 bases and V 0 bases, and 2 bases lay outside the gene matches. The CDR3 protein is CASSLWRTGGNSPLHF. For the CDR3, the DNA is TGTGCCAGCAGTTTATGGCGGACAGGGGGTAATTCACCCCTCCACTTT.

The sample holds many counts of this clonotype. This chain links TRBV12-3 or TRBV12-4 with TRBJ2-3; 16 nucleotides line up with TRBD2. V lost 6 bases and J lost 2; bases outside the gene matches: 11. The CDR3 extends over 19 amino acids. CDR3 sequence reads: CASSLGLAGGLSPTDTQYF. The CDR3 DNA sequence: TGTGCCAGCAGCCTGGGACTAGCGGGGGGGCTTTCCCCCACAGATACGCAGTATTTT.

This clonotype was counted between two and nine times. The chain combines TRBV3-1 with TRBJ1-5, with 11 positions matching TRBD1. V dropped 4 bases and J dropped 4; count of bases not matched to a gene: 3. The CDR3 is made up of 15 amino acids. CDR1 is LGHDT, CDR2 YNNKEL, per germline (reference sequence). The CDR3 is CASSLGTGGNQPQHF. The CDR3 DNA sequence: TGTGCCAGCAGCCTCGGGACAGGGGGAAATCAGCCCCAGCATTTT.

Many counts were recorded for this clonotype. V usage is TRBV7-7 and J usage is TRBJ2-5, with TRBD1 matching 9 bases. The length of the CDR3 is 14 residues. The junction had 0 bases not matched to a gene; V was cut back by 3 bases and J by 1 base. Germline V gives CDR1 SSHAT, CDR2 FNYEAQ (reference sequence). CDR3 amino acids: CASSLDRGQETQYF. As DNA, the CDR3 is TGTGCCAGCAGCTTGGACAGGGGCCAAGAGACCCAGTACTTC.

This clonotype appeared a few times. This chain joins TRBV28 and TRBJ2-5; possible D gene TRBD1, 6 bases. CDR3 length: 16 residues. Germline V gene lookup returns CDR1 MDHEN and CDR2 SYDVKM. V shed 6 bases and J shed 7 bases, with 24 bases lying between them. DNA for the CDR3: TGTGCCAGCAGGTTGGAAACAGGGAACGATTTAGGGACCCAGTACTTC. Translating it yields CASRLETGNDLGTQYF.

Ten or more counts support this clonotype. The gene calls are TRBV11-2 and TRBJ2-7; D unclear. The germline V and J ends were trimmed by 7 bases and 3 bases, with 4 bases remaining between them. This CDR3 comprises 10 residues. The germline V gene has CDR1 SGHAT and CDR2 FQNNGV. In nucleotides, the CDR3 is TGTGCCAGCAAAGACTACGAGCAGTACTTC. It codes for CASKDYEQYF.

Only a few counts were recorded for this clonotype. This chain joins TRBV13 and TRBJ2-2; no firm D call. V dropped 1 base and J dropped 0 bases, with 6 bases sitting between them. CDR1 PRHDT and CDR2 FYEKMQ come from the germline V gene (reference sequence). The CDR3 runs to 15 residues. The CDR3 nucleotides read TGTGCCAGCAGCTTAGACGCGGCGAACACCGGGGAGCTGTTTTTT. Encoded protein: CASSLDAANTGELFF.

This clonotype appeared many times. This chain joins TRBV20-1 and TRBJ2-1; possibly TRBD1 for D (5 bases). Germline-derived CDR1 and CDR2 are DFQATT and SNEGSKA (reference sequence). V was pared by 6 bases and J by 0 bases, with 15 bases between. This CDR3 is built from 15 residues. In DNA, the CDR3 is TGCAGTGCCAGAAGGGGATCGAGCTCCTACAATGAGCAGTTCTTC. This encodes CSARRGSSSYNEQFF.

For this clonotype: This may be a read error, as it is one base from a much larger clone. The chain couples TRBV29-1 to TRBJ1-3, with D possibly matching TRBD1 (5 bases). Germline-derived CDR1 and CDR2 are SQVTM and ANQGSEA. The CDR3 runs to 17 residues. This chain's CDR3 is CGVEDTGRTVSGNTIYF. The DNA of the CDR3 is TGCGGCGTTGAAGATACGGGACGTACAGTCTCTGGAAACACCATATATTTT.

This clonotype occurred many times. The gene calls are TRBV29-1 and TRBJ2-7, with 12 nucleotides matching TRBD2. Germline V CDR1 and CDR2: SQVTM, ANQGSEA. With 7 bases clipped from V and 3 bases from J, the junction kept 13 bases outside the gene matches. The CDR3 contains 16 residues. The CDR3 spells CSARTSGVGAGYEQYF. In nucleotides, the CDR3 is TGCAGCGCTCGGACTAGCGGGGTCGGGGCCGGCTACGAGCAGTACTTC.

This clonotype has a count of ten or more. The chain joins TRBV4-1 to TRBJ2-7; maybe TRBD1 (6 bases). The ends were cut back, 2 bases at V and 5 bases at J, with 16 bases in the middle. Germline CDR1 reads MGHRA; CDR2 reads YSYEKL. The CDR3 loop spans 15 amino acids. The CDR3 reads CASSQLEQGTDEQYF. The DNA for the CDR3 is TGCGCCAGCAGCCAACTCGAACAGGGAACGGACGAGCAGTACTTC.

The J gene is TRBJ1-1, the V gene TRBV3-1; D uncertain. Germline-derived CDR1 and CDR2 are LGHDT and YNNKEL (reference sequence). There are 15 residues in the CDR3. Trimming cost V 3 bases and J 5 bases, with 16 bases left between them. CDR3: CASSHTGRGTTEAFF. CDR3 DNA: TGTGCCAGCAGCCACACCGGACGGGGTACAACTGAAGCTTTCTTT.

J is TRBJ2-7 and V is TRBV19; 9 nucleotides agree with TRBD1. The CDR3 runs 14 residues. V lost 6 bases, J lost 7 bases, and 10 bases stayed unmatched. The V gene's germline CDR1 is LNHDA and CDR2 SQIVND (reference sequence). The CDR3 is CASSAGQGLGEQYF. The CDR3 DNA follows: TGTGCCAGTAGCGCAGGACAGGGGCTAGGGGAGCAGTACTTC.

DNA of the CDR3: TGTGCCAGCAGCCTCACCTCGTCCCTGGGGATACCGGGAGGGCCGGGCAATGAGCAGTTCTTC. This sequence encodes CASSLTSSLGIPGGPGNEQFF. The chain is built from TRBV7-2 and TRBJ2-1; 8 nucleotides agree with TRBD2. Trimming removed 5 bases from V and 6 bases from J; junction bases left unmatched: 27. Germline V CDR1 and CDR2: SGHTA, FQGNSA. The CDR3 runs 21 residues.

The chain has TRBV7-9 and TRBJ2-5; possibly TRBD2 for D (5 bases). The CDR3 length is 18 residues. V lost 5 bases to trimming and J lost 2 bases, with 24 bases between them. Germline V lookup: CDR1 SEHNR, CDR2 FQNEAQ (reference sequence). This chain's CDR3 is CASSPGTGNKYRQETQYF. The CDR3 DNA sequence: TGTGCCAGCAGCCCCGGAACGGGGAACAAGTACCGGCAAGAGACCCAGTACTTC. The whole variable domain, remainder taken from reference TRBV7-9 and TRBJ2-5, is DTGVSQNPRHKITKRGQNVTFRCDPISEHNRLYWYRQTLGQGPEFLTYFQNEAQLEKSRLLSDRFSAERPKGSFSTLEIQRTEQGDSAMYLCASSPGTGNKYRQETQYFGPGTRLLVL.

Only a few counts were recorded for this clonotype. J is TRBJ1-2 and V is TRBV6-5, with 7 bases lining up with TRBD1. From germline, CDR1 is MNHEY and CDR2 SVGAGI. V shed 8 bases and J 6 bases; nucleotides not matched to a gene: 9. This CDR3 has 13 amino acids. Here the CDR3 DNA reads TGTGCCAGCTACAGAGGGGGCGCGGATGGCTACACCTTC. Protein product: CASYRGGADGYTF.

This clonotype was counted a few times. The chain joins TRBV29-1 to TRBJ1-2; 9 bases are a match to TRBD1. The CDR3 sequence is 13 residues long. Looked up from germline, CDR1 is SQVTM and CDR2 is ANQGSEA. The J segment lost 8 bases and the V segment lost 6 bases, leaving 10 bases of the junction unmatched. CDR3 nucleotide sequence: TGCAGCGTCTACGCACAGGGGGCTGGGGGCTACACCTTC. Translation gives CSVYAQGAGGYTF.

This clonotype turned up a few times. The chain is built from TRBV19 and TRBJ2-2; 8 bases line up with TRBD1. The trim removed 8 bases at V and 2 bases at J, leaving 4 bases unmatched. Germline CDR1 reads LNHDA; CDR2 reads SQIVND (reference sequence). This CDR3 contains 14 residues. Here the CDR3 reads CASLRGRNTGELFF. The CDR3 region has the DNA TGTGCCAGTCTCAGGGGGCGAAACACCGGGGAGCTGTTTTTT.

This clonotype was recorded at least ten times. This chain links TRBV3-1 with TRBJ2-7; 7 bases map to TRBD1. Germline trimming cut 4 bases from V and 6 bases from J; bases unmatched to any gene: 6. CDR1 is LGHDT, CDR2 YNNKEL, per germline (reference sequence). This CDR3 is built from 13 residues. This chain's CDR3 is CASSPQGVGEQYF. The CDR3 DNA reads TGTGCCAGCAGCCCTCAGGGGGTCGGCGAGCAGTACTTC.

This chain links TRBV19 with TRBJ2-1, with D unresolved. The CDR3 contains 14 residues. Germline CDR1 is LNHDA and CDR2 is SQIVND (reference sequence). V dropped 5 bases and J dropped 4 bases, with 12 bases sitting between them. The CDR3 reads CASSALASYNEQFF. The CDR3 bases are TGTGCCAGTAGTGCCCTCGCAAGTTACAATGAGCAGTTCTTC. The full variable domain, in which reference TRBV19 and TRBJ2-1 provide the parts outside the CDR3, is DGGITQSPKYLFRKEGQNVTLSCEQNLNHDAMYWYRQDPGQGLRLIYYSQIVNDFQKGDIAEGYSVSREKKESFPLTVTSAQKNPTAFYLCASSALASYNEQFFGPGTRLTVL.

The gene calls are TRBV15 and TRBJ2-4; 10 positions agree with TRBD2. The CDR3 is made up of 16 amino acids. Germline V CDR1 and CDR2: LNHNV, YYDKDF (reference sequence). The J segment lost 1 base and the V segment lost 0 bases, leaving 0 bases of the junction unmatched. Here the CDR3 reads CATSRETSGAKNIQYF. The CDR3 nucleotides read TGTGCCACCAGCAGAGAGACTAGCGGGGCCAAAAACATTCAGTACTTC.